Each of the 10 T cell receptor beta chains below was sequenced from the same sample in a study of T cell responses to AZD1222 COVID-19 vaccine. Libraries were prepared by immunoSEQ multiplex PCR; TCRdb keeps only in-frame clonotypes and omits some of them. The sample has more than 55,000 clones; 60% to 85% are singletons. The material was peripheral blood, obtained 28 days after the second AZD1222 dose. These receptors all stem from an adult who received the AZD1222 COVID-19 vaccine.

J is TRBJ2-5 and V is TRBV6-5; 10 nucleotides line up with TRBD1. In germline, CDR1 is MNHEY, CDR2 SVGAGI. With 10 bases clipped from V and 3 bases from J, the junction kept 5 bases outside the gene matches. The CDR3 loop spans 13 amino acids. CDR3 loop: CAIRGTGEETQYF. Here the CDR3 DNA reads TGTGCCATCCGGGGGACAGGGGAAGAGACCCAGTACTTC.

This clone appeared a few times. CDR3 sequence reads: CASSPGTGGRAFF. DNA for the CDR3: TGTGCCAGCAGCCCCGGGACAGGGGGCCGAGCTTTCTTT. V usage is TRBV5-5 and J usage is TRBJ1-1; 12 bases are shared with TRBD1. The CDR3 has 13 amino acids. Germline lookup yields CDR1 SGHKS and CDR2 YYEKEE (reference sequence). The trim removed 4 bases at V and 10 bases at J, leaving 5 bases unmatched.

The rearrangement joins TRBV11-3 to TRBJ2-5, with TRBD2 matching over 13 bases. Germline V gene data show CDR1 as SGHNT and CDR2 as YENEEA. J lost 1 base, V lost 4 bases, and 3 bases had no gene match. The CDR3 is made up of 16 amino acids. CDR3 in amino acids: CASSSGTSGAQETQYF. In DNA form, the CDR3 reads TGTGCCAGCAGCTCCGGGACTAGCGGGGCCCAAGAGACCCAGTACTTC.

V usage is TRBV3-1 (or the pseudogene TRBV3-2) and J usage is TRBJ1-1, with D unclear. Looked up from germline, CDR1 is LGHDT and CDR2 is YNNKEL (reference sequence). CDR3 size: 15 residues. Trimming stripped 1 base from V and 1 base from J, with 10 bases between. This chain's CDR3 is CASSQGKARNTEAFF. CDR3 bases: TGTGCCAGCAGCCAAGGTAAAGCCAGGAACACTGAAGCTTTCTTT.

The chain uses TRBV11-2 and TRBJ1-5, with 9 bases that match TRBD1. J was trimmed by 5 bases and V by 3 bases; bases with no gene match: 5. CDR3 size: 15 residues. Per germline, CDR1 SGHAT and CDR2 FQNNGV. The CDR3 region is CASSLGQGPYQPQHF. Here the CDR3 DNA reads TGTGCCAGCAGCTTGGGACAGGGTCCATATCAGCCCCAGCATTTT.

The rearrangement joins TRBV6-5 to TRBJ1-1; tentative D call: TRBD1 (5 bases). Trimming removed 6 bases at V and 8 bases at J, with 16 bases between. Germline V gene lookup returns CDR1 MNHEY and CDR2 SVGAGI. The CDR3 is 13 amino acids. The DNA of the CDR3 is TGTGCCAGCAGCCAAGTAAGGGGCCTGGAAGCTTTCTTT. As protein: CASSQVRGLEAFF.

The chain couples TRBV12-3 or TRBV12-4 to TRBJ1-5, with unresolved D. The CDR3 consists of 13 residues. V dropped 2 bases and J dropped 6 bases, with 8 bases sitting between them. CDR3 protein: CASSLSQLQPQHF. The DNA of the CDR3 is TGTGCCAGCAGTTTATCACAGCTTCAGCCCCAGCATTTT.

This clone has more than one count but fewer than ten. The V and J genes are TRBV7-3 and TRBJ2-2; D is undetermined. Germline values: CDR1 SGHTA, CDR2 FQGTGA. With 2 bases removed from V and 4 bases from J, the gap between germline ends came to 11 bases. The CDR3 runs to 15 residues. CDR3 in amino acids: CASSLSIVATGELFF. Here the CDR3 DNA reads TGTGCCAGCAGCTTATCTATAGTCGCCACCGGGGAGCTGTTTTTT.

The count of this clone is one. This chain links TRBV29-1 with TRBJ1-2; tentatively, D is TRBD1 (5 bases). Trimming removed 2 bases at V and 4 bases at J, with 14 bases between. Germline assignment: CDR1 SQVTM and CDR2 ANQGSEA. CDR3 length equals 14 residues. The CDR3 sequence is CSVETGTEAYGYTF. The CDR3 DNA reads TGCAGCGTTGAAACTGGGACGGAAGCCTATGGCTACACCTTC.

The chain joins TRBV18 to TRBJ1-1; D might be TRBD1 (5 bases). This CDR3 has 18 amino acids. Looked up from germline, CDR1 is KGHSH and CDR2 is LQKENI. With 0 bases removed from V and 3 bases from J, the gap between germline ends came to 20 bases. DNA of the CDR3: TGTGCCAGCTCACCACCTCAGGGCAGGAGGATTAGGGACACTGAAGCTTTCTTT. It translates to CASSPPQGRRIRDTEAFF.